These T cell receptor beta chains were read from a single sample in a study of response to subunit inactivated influenza vaccine. TCRdb processed the RT-PCR reads anew with MiXCR; each CDR3 protein has one entry. The table shows more than 600,000 distinct CDR3 sequences, with approximately 17% occurring only once. The material was PBMCs from blood, obtained around 5 days after vaccination. The receptors derive from a man over 45 who received an inactivated influenza vaccine. Both conserved end residues are part of each CDR3. The D gene is left open where the match is weak. Clone size is shown for a subset of rows, as once, few, many or a class of expanded clone.

j_call clone_size v_call d_call cdr3_aa cdr3_nt
TRBJ2-7 many TRBV25-1 . CASRPGGSYEQYF TGTGCCAGCAGACCCGGGGGCTCCTACGAGCAGTACTTC
TRBJ2-2 many TRBV7-2 . CASSLVRTNTGELFF TGTGCCAGCAGCTTAGTACGGACGAACACCGGGGAGCTGTTTTTT
TRBJ2-7 . TRBV7-9 TRBD2 CASSSTSVSEQYF TGTGCCAGCAGCTCGACTAGCGTCAGCGAGCAGTACTTC
TRBJ2-5 . TRBV28 . CASRDPLGETQYF TGTGCCAGCAGGGACCCACTCGGAGAGACCCAGTACTTC
TRBJ1-1 many TRBV10-3 . CAIRPGDGNTEAFF TGTGCCATCAGACCAGGGGATGGGAACACTGAAGCTTTCTTT
TRBJ2-7 few TRBV15 . CATSRDQQIYEQYF TGTGCCACCAGCAGAGATCAACAGATCTACGAGCAGTACTTC
TRBJ2-1 . TRBV29-1 . CSVYFRDNEQFF TGCAGCGTTTATTTCCGGGACAATGAGCAGTTCTTC
TRBJ1-6 . TRBV20-1 . CSARTGSRNSPLHF TGCAGTGCTCGGACGGGCTCCAGGAATTCACCCCTCCACTTT
TRBJ1-6 . TRBV15 . CATSRRGVDSPLHF TGTGCCACCAGCAGGAGGGGGGTGGATTCACCCCTCCACTTT
TRBJ1-2 . TRBV5-1 . CASSLGGLNYGYTF TGCGCCAGCAGCTTGGGGGGGTTAAACTATGGCTACACCTTC
TRBJ2-3 many TRBV5-1 . CASSSTWGATDTQYF TGCGCCAGCAGCTCAACGTGGGGAGCCACAGATACGCAGTATTTT
TRBJ1-5 once TRBV20-1 . CSAREPGVDQPQHF TGCAGTGCTAGAGAACCAGGGGTAGATCAGCCCCAGCATTTT
TRBJ1-1 few TRBV5-1 . CASSARVDTEAFF TGCGCCAGCAGCGCCAGGGTTGACACTGAAGCTTTCTTT
TRBJ2-1 . TRBV4-1 . CASSQVPSPEQFF TGCGCCAGCAGCCAAGTCCCTAGTCCTGAGCAGTTCTTC
TRBJ2-2 few TRBV5-6 . CASSFVVAGELFF TGTGCCAGCAGCTTTGTGGTCGCCGGGGAGCTGTTTTTT
TRBJ1-1 few TRBV7-2 . CASSRVGGTEAFF TGTGCCAGCAGCCGAGTAGGGGGCACTGAAGCTTTCTTT
TRBJ2-1 few TRBV10-3 TRBD2 CAISELAASYNEQFF TGTGCCATCAGTGAGCTAGCGGCGTCCTACAATGAGCAGTTCTTC
TRBJ2-7 many TRBV6-2/TRBV6-3 . CASSPIRGRFYEQYF TGTGCCAGCAGTCCCATCCGGGGAAGATTCTACGAGCAGTACTTC
TRBJ1-1 few TRBV5-1 . CASSFPGGTEAFF TGCGCCAGCAGCTTTCCTGGAGGCACTGAAGCTTTCTTT
TRBJ2-7 few TRBV27 . CASSFVKAHDKQYF TGTGCCAGCAGTTTTGTCAAGGCCCATGACAAGCAGTACTTC
TRBJ1-4 . TRBV7-7 . CASKASPMTNEKLFF TGTGCTAGCAAAGCCTCCCCGATGACTAATGAAAAACTGTTTTTT
TRBJ2-5 few TRBV6-5 TRBD1 CASSYFTGGSETQYF TGTGCCAGCAGTTACTTCACAGGGGGCTCGGAGACCCAGTACTTC
TRBJ2-5 few TRBV3-1 . CASSPRGAVETQYF TGTGCCAGCAGCCCCAGGGGAGCCGTGGAGACCCAGTACTTC
TRBJ2-1 . TRBV29-1 TRBD2 CSSRGTIGVSSYNEQFF TGCAGCTCCCGAGGGACTATTGGCGTCAGCTCCTACAATGAGCAGTTCTTC
TRBJ2-7 few TRBV5-1 TRBD1 CASTAWTGNSYEQYF TGCGCCAGCACAGCCTGGACAGGGAACTCCTACGAGCAGTACTTC
TRBJ2-5 . TRBV7-3 TRBD2 CASSLHWEGQETQYF TGTGCCAGCAGCTTACACTGGGAGGGGCAAGAGACCCAGTACTTC
TRBJ2-2 . TRBV10-3 . CAAGGGRTTGELFF TGTGCCGCTGGGGGGGGGCGGACCACCGGGGAGCTGTTTTTT
TRBJ2-2 . TRBV10-3 . CAISDGAQEFGELFF TGTGCCATCAGTGATGGGGCACAGGAGTTCGGGGAGCTGTTTTTT
TRBJ2-1 . TRBV12-3/TRBV12-4 . CASSRLDLSLVPLQFF TGTGCCAGCAGCCGACTGGACTTGAGTTTGGTTCCCCTGCAGTTCTTC
TRBJ2-1 many TRBV20-1 . CSAGGQGGYNEQFF TGCAGTGCTGGAGGACAGGGAGGGTACAATGAGCAGTTCTTC
TRBJ2-1 few TRBV12-5 . CASGLPGPYNEQFF TGTGCTAGTGGTTTGCCAGGGCCCTACAATGAGCAGTTCTTC
TRBJ2-1 . TRBV5-6 TRBD1 CASSRGQGIGNEQFF TGTGCCAGCAGCCGGGGACAGGGGATTGGCAATGAGCAGTTCTTC
TRBJ2-5 few TRBV7-9 . CASSREEETQYF TGTGCCAGCAGCAGGGAAGAAGAGACCCAGTACTTC
TRBJ2-5 . TRBV4-2 . CASSQDRAGAGQETQYF TGTGCCAGCAGCCAAGATAGAGCAGGAGCGGGCCAAGAGACCCAGTACTTC